This T cell receptor (beta chain) is from a study of T cells in women clearing cervical HPV infection. About the study: Case blood was drawn a median roughly 160 days after lesion detection. Study findings and constraints: A classifier using richness and V gene abundances reached an AUC of more than 0.75. Repertoire richness, not evenness, was significantly elevated in CIN3+ cases versus controls.

The repertoire was sequenced with immunoSEQ multiplex PCR; TCRdb's copy has only in-frame clones and lacks some. The table for this sample gives tens of thousands of clones. Note on this clone: The antigen remains unidentified. The missing CDR3 end, 3 residues past where the read stops, is filled in from the germline J gene.

After removal of 4 bases from V and 0 bases from J, the junction contained 9 bases not matched to a gene. The CDR3 runs 17 residues. Germline V gives CDR1 LGHNA, CDR2 YNFKEQ. Prevalent HPV16 infections were excluded; only incident single HPV16 infections included. The chain carries TRBV4-2 and TRBJ1-2; 9 nucleotides align to TRBD1. Sample: blood buffy coat. The sequence came from a woman aged 18-70 years with a cervical HPV16 infection that either progressed to CIN3+ or cleared (not recorded which). The CDR3 sequence is CASSLRTGALSNYGYTF. The covered CDR3 bases are TGTGCCAGCAGCCTGCGGACAGGGGCCCTATCTAACTATGGC.